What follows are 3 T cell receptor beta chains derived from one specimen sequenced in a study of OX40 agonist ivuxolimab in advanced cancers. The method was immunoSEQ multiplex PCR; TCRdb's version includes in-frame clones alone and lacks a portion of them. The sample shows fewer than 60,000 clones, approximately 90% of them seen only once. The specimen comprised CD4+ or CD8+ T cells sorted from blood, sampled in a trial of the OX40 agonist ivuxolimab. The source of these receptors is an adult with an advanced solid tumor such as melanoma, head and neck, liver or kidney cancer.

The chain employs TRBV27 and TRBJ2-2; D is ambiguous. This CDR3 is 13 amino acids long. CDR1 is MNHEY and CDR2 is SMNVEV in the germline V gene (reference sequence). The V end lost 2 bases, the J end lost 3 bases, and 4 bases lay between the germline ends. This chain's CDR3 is CASSLLDTGELFF. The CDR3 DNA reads TGTGCCAGCAGTTTACTAGACACCGGGGAGCTGTTTTTT.

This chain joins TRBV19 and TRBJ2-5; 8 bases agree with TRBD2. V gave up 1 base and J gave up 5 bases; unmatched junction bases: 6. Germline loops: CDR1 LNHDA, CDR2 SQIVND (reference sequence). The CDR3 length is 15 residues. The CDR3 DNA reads TGTGCCAGTAGTATAGGACCCACTAGCGGTGAGACCCAGTACTTC. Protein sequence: CASSIGPTSGETQYF.

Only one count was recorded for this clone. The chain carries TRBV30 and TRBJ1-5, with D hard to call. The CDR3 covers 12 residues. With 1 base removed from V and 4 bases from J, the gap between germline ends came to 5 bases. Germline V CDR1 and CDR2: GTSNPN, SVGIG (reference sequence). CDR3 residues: CAWSGQNQPQHF. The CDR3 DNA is TGTGCCTGGAGTGGTCAGAATCAGCCCCAGCATTTT. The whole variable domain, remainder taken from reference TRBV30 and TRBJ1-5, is SQTIHQWPATLVQPVGSPLSLECTVEGTSNPNLYWYRQAAGRGLQLLFYSVGIGQISSEVPQNLSASRPQDRQFILSSKKLLLSDSGFYLCAWSGQNQPQHFGDGTRLSIL.